This T cell receptor beta chain was sequenced in a study of T-cell reconstitution after alpha-beta-depleted transplantation in children (dated by TCRdb to the mid-2010s). Study-level background: T-cell immune reconstitution after TCRalphabeta/CD19-depleted allogeneic hematopoietic cell transplantation in children was quantitatively tracked in the study by means of TCR repertoire profiling.

This clonotype was detected many times. The antigen it binds to is not known. Within one base of it there is no much larger clone, and no base qualities were kept. Library construction relied on PCR. These reads were obtained on an Illumina HiSeq 2500. TCR library preparation used molecular barcoding, with unique molecular identifiers applied to normalize quantification of the TCRbeta repertoire. Using fastp trimming at Q25 and MiXCR clonotype assembly, TCRdb reanalyzed the public sequencing data and kept in-frame beta chains. Rows with a matching CDR3 protein are joined into one entry that keeps the most common DNA and genes. This sample gives about 160,000 distinct CDR3 sequences in total; 11% of them show up just once. Of the sample, approximately 13% falls within the top ten clones. The sample's treatment or condition label, decoded: allogeneic hematopoietic cell transplantation with graft depleted of TCRalphabeta T cells and CD19 B cells. Transplant recipients were children who received TCRalphabeta/CD19-depleted allogeneic hematopoietic cell grafts.

CDR3 length: 15 amino acids, cysteine to phenylalanine. The entry retains the CDR3 DNA only, 45 bases that are in frame from base 1. V sheds 2 bases and J sheds 10 bases, leaving 16 bases between their ends. CDR1 and CDR2 (SGHDT, YYEEEE) derive from the germline V gene. The full study reports these points: In some patients, the high TCRbeta diversity seen at day 60 was put down to recipient T cells and intrathymic progenitors that had survived conditioning. About two months after transplant, the apparently early recovery of alphabetaT-cell counts reportedly depended on just several hundred clones that had expanded rapidly and came from non-depleted graft cells. Over subsequent months, a decline in hyperexpanded clone frequencies was noted, and after one year, T-cell counts and TCRbeta diversity were mostly ascribed to newly produced T cells.

Sequences were derived from PBMCs, sampled before TCRalphabeta/CD19-depleted stem cell transplant. The clonotype was recovered from a boy aged 2 to 10 with acute myeloid leukemia, due to receive a stem cell transplant. The chain joins TRBV5-6 to TRBJ1-6, and the D gene may be TRBD1, 6 bases matching. In nucleotide form, the sequence is TGTGCCAGCAGCTTAGGACCGGTTGGGGGCTCACCCCTCCACTTT. Translated, this is CASSLGPVGGSPLHF.